The 32 T cell receptor beta chains presented below share a single source sample, sequenced in a study of beta chain features in type 1 diabetes. The isolated RNA, all of it, was reverse transcribed, so expressed TCRB transcripts were what got sequenced. Sequenced by immunoSEQ multiplex PCR; TCRdb stores in-frame clones only, minus some. The profile shows under 950,000 clones, 17% of them singletons. Sequenced material: naive CD4+ T cells from blood. Receptors originate from a woman younger than 35 in good health.

The V call is TRBV6-5, the J call TRBJ1-4; D unresolved. The CDR3 is made up of 14 amino acids. The germline V and J ends were trimmed by 10 bases and 10 bases, with 22 bases remaining between them. The germline CDR1 and CDR2 sequences are MNHEY and SVGAGI. DNA for the CDR3: TGTGCCACCGCGGAAGACCGATGGTTTCTAAAACTGTTTTTT. Its protein product is CATAEDRWFLKLFF.

The chain joins TRBV9 to TRBJ2-1; 7 bases line up with TRBD2. Unmatched junction bases numbered 9, after V lost 0 bases and J lost 6 bases. The CDR3 contains 16 residues. Germline V gene data show CDR1 as SGDLS and CDR2 as YYNGEE. Here the CDR3 DNA reads TGTGCCAGCAGCGTAGCTGGAGCGGGATTGACCAATGAGCAGTTCTTC. This encodes CASSVAGAGLTNEQFF.

The V and J genes are TRBV29-1 and TRBJ1-1, with D maybe TRBD1 (5 bases). The length of the CDR3 is 14 residues. V lost 4 bases and J 5 bases, leaving 17 bases between the germline ends. Germline CDR1 reads SQVTM; CDR2 reads ANQGSEA. The CDR3 DNA sequence: TGCAGCGTTGGGACAATTTATGGGGGGACTGAAGCTTTCTTT. It codes for CSVGTIYGGTEAFF.

This clone has just a few counts. The chain carries TRBV5-6 and TRBJ2-5, with D unresolved. This CDR3 is built from 12 residues. V was cut by 4 bases and J by 0 bases, with 4 bases left in between. Germline CDR1 is SGHDT and CDR2 is YYEEEE. The CDR3 region has the DNA TGTGCCAGCAGCCCATACCAAGAGACCCAGTACTTC. Encoded protein: CASSPYQETQYF.

This clone was seen only a few times. This chain links TRBV5-4 with TRBJ2-6; D call uncertain. Germline loops: CDR1 SGHNT, CDR2 YYREEE (reference sequence). The CDR3 loop spans 14 amino acids. V was cut by 4 bases and J by 3 bases, with 8 bases left in between. CDR3 in DNA: TGTGCCAGCAGCCCAGGTCGTGGGGCCAACGTCCTGACTTTC. Translating gives CASSPGRGANVLTF.

This clone turned up a few times. The V call is TRBV25-1, the J call TRBJ2-5, with TRBD2 matching 10 bases. The CDR3 has 16 amino acids. Germline values: CDR1 MGHDK, CDR2 SYGVNS. After removal of 7 bases from V and 5 bases from J, the junction contained 13 bases not matched to a gene. CDR3 in DNA: TGTGCCAGCATGGCGGGGGTCGCGGGACTAGCGGAGACCCAGTACTTC. Protein product: CASMAGVAGLAETQYF.

This clone was recorded a few times. The genes are TRBV11-2 and TRBJ2-1; D is perhaps TRBD2 (6 bases). The germline CDR1 and CDR2 sequences are SGHAT and FQNNGV. CDR3 length: 14 residues. V was shortened by 6 bases and J by 5 bases, with 14 bases between the two germline ends. This chain's CDR3 is CASRLLRGNNEQFF. Written as DNA, the CDR3 is TGTGCCAGCAGATTACTACGGGGGAACAATGAGCAGTTCTTC.

This clone was picked up a small number of times. The chain is built from TRBV9 and TRBJ2-6; weak D call: TRBD1 (6 bases). Germline V gene data show CDR1 as SGDLS and CDR2 as YYNGEE. V gave up 0 bases and J gave up 0 bases, with 7 bases separating them. The CDR3 totals 16 residues. The CDR3 spells CASSVVRGSGANVLTF. The CDR3 nucleotides read TGTGCCAGCAGCGTAGTCAGGGGCTCTGGGGCCAACGTCCTGACTTTC.

The chain recombines TRBV15 with TRBJ1-1; possible D gene TRBD1, 6 bases. CDR1 and CDR2 (germline): LNHNV, YYDKDF (reference sequence). Trimming took 3 bases from V and 3 from J, leaving 11 bases between them. This CDR3 contains 14 residues. CDR3 sequence reads: CATSRRGADTEAFF. The DNA of the CDR3 is TGTGCCACCAGCAGGAGGGGGGCGGACACTGAAGCTTTCTTT. The entire variable domain, with the rest obtained from reference TRBV15 and TRBJ1-1, is as follows: DAMVIQNPRYQVTQFGKPVTLSCSQTLNHNVMYWYQQKSSQAPKLLFHYYDKDFNNEADTPDNFQSRRPNTSFCFLDIRSPGLGDTAMYLCATSRRGADTEAFFGQGTRLTVV.

This clone appeared a few times. The chain uses TRBV27 and TRBJ2-3; 7 nucleotides line up with TRBD2. This CDR3 is built from 16 residues. V was pared by 2 bases and J by 1 base, with 6 bases of the junction left unmatched. CDR1 is MNHEY and CDR2 is SMNVEV in the germline V gene (reference sequence). The CDR3 coding sequence is TGTGCCAGCAGTTTAAGGCTAGCGGCCGGCACAGATACGCAGTATTTT. This gives the protein CASSLRLAAGTDTQYF.

The gene calls are TRBV6-5 and TRBJ2-1; tentative D call: TRBD1 (6 bases). The length of the CDR3 is 12 residues. V shed 6 bases and J shed 7 bases, with 10 bases lying between them. CDR1 is MNHEY, CDR2 SVGAGI, per germline. CDR3 region: CASREQGNEQFF. Written as DNA, the CDR3 is TGTGCCAGCAGGGAACAGGGAAATGAGCAGTTCTTC.

This clone was seen a few times. The CDR3 here is CASSLVEGQFSQPQHF. Here the CDR3 DNA reads TGTGCCAGCAGCTTAGTTGAGGGACAGTTCTCTCAGCCCCAGCATTTT. This sequence joins TRBV7-3 and TRBJ1-5; 7 nucleotides agree with TRBD1. This CDR3 comprises 16 residues. The germline gives CDR1 SGHTA, CDR2 FQGTGA. V trimming: 2 bases; J trimming: 6 bases; junction bases outside the gene matches: 10.

This clone was seen just once. This may arise from a read error, as a much more abundant clone is one base away. The same CDR3 is also encoded by other DNA sequences in this sample. The J gene is TRBJ2-7, the V gene TRBV11-2; D gene uncertain. CDR1 SGHAT and CDR2 FQNNGV come from the germline V gene. Trimming removed 3 bases at V and 2 bases at J, with 2 bases between. This CDR3 comprises 11 residues. The CDR3 DNA reads as TGTGCCAGCAGCTTGACCTACGAGCAGTACTTC. Its protein is CASSLTYEQYF.

This clone has only a few counts. The chain employs TRBV7-8 and TRBJ1-5; D unclear. CDR3 length: 14 residues. The germline CDR1 and CDR2 sequences are SGHVS and FQNEAQ. Trimming left V 0 bases short and J 5 bases short, with 8 bases between. The CDR3 sequence: CASSLADGYQPQHF. CDR3 nucleotides: TGTGCCAGCAGCTTAGCGGACGGCTATCAGCCCCAGCATTTT.

V gene TRBV29-1 combines with J gene TRBJ2-3; a possible D gene is TRBD2 (6 bases). V lost 7 bases and J lost 8, with 16 bases in between. The CDR3 runs 12 residues. The germline gives CDR1 SQVTM, CDR2 ANQGSEA. The CDR3 spells CSAATSFFTQYF. The CDR3 coding sequence is TGCAGCGCAGCGACTAGTTTTTTTACGCAGTATTTT.

This clone was found a few times. The sample holds other DNA sequences that translate to the same CDR3. The chain has TRBV9 and TRBJ2-1; tentative D call: TRBD2 (6 bases). Germline assignment: CDR1 SGDLS and CDR2 YYNGEE. The V and J ends lost 1 base and 7 bases respectively, with 12 bases between them. The CDR3 is 14 residues long. CDR3 in amino acids: CASSVSGVENEQFF. In nucleotides, the CDR3 is TGTGCCAGCAGCGTATCGGGAGTCGAAAATGAGCAGTTCTTC.

There are a few counts of this clone. This chain uses TRBV25-1 with TRBJ2-1, with D possibly matching TRBD2 (5 bases). The V end lost 2 bases, the J end lost 7 bases, and 9 bases lay between the germline ends. Germline CDR1 is MGHDK and CDR2 is SYGVNS. CDR3 length: 13 amino acids. The CDR3 reads CASSEKAANEQFF. Written as DNA, the CDR3 is TGTGCCAGCAGTGAAAAAGCGGCGAATGAGCAGTTCTTC.

The table lists this clone with a few counts. This chain connects TRBV2 to TRBJ2-3; 10 bases match TRBD1. There are 13 residues in the CDR3. V lost 8 bases, J lost 4 bases, and 3 bases stayed unmatched. Germline lookup yields CDR1 SNHLY and CDR2 FYNNEI. CDR3 coding DNA: TGTGCCAGCGGGACAGGGGTGGCAGATACGCAGTATTTT. Its protein product is CASGTGVADTQYF.

CDR3 in amino acids: CASSVGPGPYEQYF. Here the CDR3 DNA reads TGTGCCAGCAGCGTAGGGCCGGGCCCCTACGAGCAGTACTTC. V and J are TRBV9 and TRBJ2-7; D unresolved. Trimming left V 0 bases short and J 2 bases short, with 9 bases between. CDR3 length: 14 amino acids. CDR1 is SGDLS, CDR2 YYNGEE, per germline.

This rearrangement joins TRBV6-6 to TRBJ2-2; weak D call: TRBD2 (6 bases). The V end was cut by 2 bases, the J end by 4 bases, with 14 bases between. CDR1 is MNHNY and CDR2 is SVGAGI in the germline V gene (reference sequence). The CDR3 is made up of 16 amino acids. The CDR3 sequence: CASSYVEGTSTGELFF. The CDR3 coding sequence is TGTGCCAGCAGTTACGTGGAGGGGACCTCCACCGGGGAGCTGTTTTTT.

The chain combines TRBV7-8 with TRBJ1-1, with unresolved D. Trimming took 4 bases from V and 5 from J, leaving 8 bases between them. The CDR3 covers 12 residues. Germline CDR1 is SGHVS and CDR2 is FQNEAQ. The CDR3 here is CASSSLRTEAFF. For the CDR3, the DNA is TGTGCCAGCAGCTCCCTTAGGACTGAAGCTTTCTTT.

The V gene is TRBV19, the J gene TRBJ2-3, with D maybe TRBD1 (6 bases). Germline V CDR1 and CDR2: LNHDA, SQIVND (reference sequence). This CDR3 region has 11 residues. The CDR3 spells CALGRGDTQYF. The CDR3 nucleotides are TGTGCTTTGGGCAGGGGAGATACGCAGTATTTT.

This clone has a handful of counts. This sequence joins TRBV4-3 and TRBJ2-1; 7 nucleotides line up with TRBD2. V shed 1 base, J shed 0 bases, and the junction held 9 bases outside the gene matches. CDR1 and CDR2 from the germline V gene are LGHNA and YSLEER. The CDR3 has 18 residues. The CDR3 DNA reads TGCGCCAGCAGCCAAGGGGCCCGCGGGAGCAGCTCCTACAATGAGCAGTTCTTC. Protein sequence: CASSQGARGSSSYNEQFF.

Only one count was recorded for this clone. Here the CDR3 reads CASSLALAGDEQYF. DNA for the CDR3: TGCGCCAGCAGCTTGGCGCTAGCGGGAGACGAGCAGTACTTC. This chain connects TRBV5-1 to TRBJ2-7, with TRBD2 identical over 10 bases. Germline CDR1 reads SGHRS; CDR2 reads YFSETQ. The CDR3 loop spans 14 amino acids. Losses at the gene ends were 0 bases for V and 5 bases for J; bases not matched to a gene: 2.

The table lists this clone with a few counts. The chain has TRBV10-3 and TRBJ1-2; D gene unclear. The CDR3 is 14 amino acids. Germline lookup yields CDR1 ENHRY and CDR2 SYGVKD. Trimming shortened V by 0 bases and J by 8 bases, and 13 bases separated the two germline ends. CDR3 in DNA: TGTGCCATCAGTGAGTCGCAGGTTGCGGGCGGCTACACCTTC. This codes for CAISESQVAGGYTF.

The chain couples TRBV5-1 to TRBJ2-7; 7 bases agree with TRBD1. The germline V gene has CDR1 SGHRS and CDR2 YFSETQ. V lost 5 bases and J lost 0; bases outside the gene matches: 5. CDR3 length: 14 amino acids. CDR3 sequence (DNA): TGCGCCAGCAGATTTGGACAGGACTCCTACGAGCAGTACTTC. Its translation is CASRFGQDSYEQYF.

The gene calls are TRBV20-1 and TRBJ1-1; D gene ambiguous. The V gene's germline CDR1 is DFQATT and CDR2 SNEGSKA (reference sequence). Trimming took off 3 bases at V and 7 bases at J, with 9 bases between the two ends. This CDR3 has 11 residues. CDR3 in amino acids: CSASYSGEAFF. CDR3 sequence (DNA): TGCAGTGCTAGTTATTCAGGTGAAGCTTTCTTT.

This clone was counted a few times. The chain has TRBV7-6 and TRBJ2-5; D possibly corresponds to TRBD2 (5 bases). This CDR3 has 12 residues. Germline CDR1 SGHVS, CDR2 FNYEAQ. Trimming removed 2 bases at V and 4 bases at J, with 5 bases between. CDR3 amino acids: CASSLSGETQYF. The DNA for the CDR3 is TGTGCCAGCAGCTTAAGCGGAGAGACCCAGTACTTC.

This rearrangement joins TRBV4-3 to TRBJ2-5; D perhaps matches TRBD2 (6 bases). With 3 bases removed from V and 0 bases from J, the gap between germline ends came to 11 bases. CDR1 is LGHNA, CDR2 YSLEER, per germline. The CDR3 extends over 15 amino acids. DNA of the CDR3: TGCGCCAGCAGCCAGGACTATGTATACCAAGAGACCCAGTACTTC. Amino acids: CASSQDYVYQETQYF.

V gene TRBV2 combines with J gene TRBJ2-1; D perhaps matches TRBD2 (5 bases). Trimming removed 5 bases at V and 9 bases at J, with 11 bases between. This CDR3 spans 12 amino acids. Germline lookup yields CDR1 SNHLY and CDR2 FYNNEI. CDR3: CASSPRVGEQFF. Written as DNA, the CDR3 is TGTGCCAGCAGTCCGAGGGTGGGTGAGCAGTTCTTC.

V gene TRBV5-6 combines with J gene TRBJ2-7; possible D gene TRBD1, 5 bases. Germline-derived CDR1 and CDR2 are SGHDT and YYEEEE. CDR3 size: 15 residues. Trimming removed 6 bases at V and 2 bases at J, with 18 bases between. The CDR3 protein is CASNRTRVAAYEQYF. Written as DNA, the CDR3 is TGTGCCAGCAACCGGACACGAGTGGCCGCCTACGAGCAGTACTTC.

The V call is TRBV7-2, the J call TRBJ2-7; D gene unclear. The V gene lost 3 bases and the J gene lost 1 base, with 4 bases spanning the gap. Germline-derived CDR1 and CDR2 are SGHTA and FQGNSA. This CDR3 spans 12 amino acids. The CDR3: CASSFGSYEQYF. The CDR3 DNA is TGTGCCAGCAGCTTTGGGTCCTACGAGCAGTACTTC.